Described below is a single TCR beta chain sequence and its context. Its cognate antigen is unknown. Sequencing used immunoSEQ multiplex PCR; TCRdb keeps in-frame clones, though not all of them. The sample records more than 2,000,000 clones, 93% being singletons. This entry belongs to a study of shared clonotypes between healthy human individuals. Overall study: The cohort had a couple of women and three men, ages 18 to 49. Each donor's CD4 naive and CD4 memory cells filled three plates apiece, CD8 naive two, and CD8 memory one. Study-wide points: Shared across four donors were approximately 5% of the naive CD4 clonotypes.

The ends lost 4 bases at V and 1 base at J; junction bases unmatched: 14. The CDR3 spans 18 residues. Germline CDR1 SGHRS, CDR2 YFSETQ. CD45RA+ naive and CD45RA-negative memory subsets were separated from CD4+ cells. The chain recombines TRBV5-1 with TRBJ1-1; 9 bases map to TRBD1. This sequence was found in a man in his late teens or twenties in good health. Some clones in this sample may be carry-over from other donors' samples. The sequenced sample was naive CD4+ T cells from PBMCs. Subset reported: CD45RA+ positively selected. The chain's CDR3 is CASSHLAGTGTGNTEAFF. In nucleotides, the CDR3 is TGCGCCAGCAGCCATTTGGCTGGGACAGGGACCGGGAACACTGAAGCTTTCTTT.